Listed below are T cell receptor beta chains from one sample, sequenced in a study of Graves' ophthalmopathy and Graves' hyperthyroidism. One entry per CDR3 protein results from TCRdb running MiXCR on the multiplex PCR reads. Among about 660,000 distinct CDR3 sequences, over 40% were seen once, and the ten largest hold 3.3%. Sequencing was carried out using peripheral blood. The receptors here all came from an adult man with Graves' ophthalmopathy. CDR3s include the opening cysteine and the closing phenylalanine or tryptophan. D genes are given only for firm matches. Only part of the rows carry a size: once, few, many, or a class if the clone is expanded.

clone size,J gene,D gene,V gene,CDR3 protein,CDR3 DNA
few,TRBJ1-1,TRBD1,TRBV10-3,CASRGDGLNTEAFF,TGTGCCAGCAGGGGGGACGGATTGAACACTGAAGCTTTCTTT
NA,TRBJ2-5,NA,TRBV15,CATSRPQGGLETQYF,TGTGCCACCAGCAGACCCCAGGGGGGCCTAGAGACCCAGTACTTC
few,TRBJ1-5,TRBD1,TRBV20-1,CSARISGQGDQPQHF,TGCAGTGCTAGAATTTCAGGGCAGGGGGATCAGCCCCAGCATTTT
many,TRBJ2-5,TRBD2,TRBV29-1,CSVVGASGPQETQYF,TGCAGCGTTGTGGGGGCTAGCGGGCCTCAAGAGACCCAGTACTTC
many,TRBJ2-7,TRBD1,TRBV10-3,CAISGGQGSYEQYF,TGTGCCATCAGTGGAGGACAGGGGTCCTACGAGCAGTACTTC
NA,TRBJ2-1,NA,TRBV15,CATSARQTSYNEQFF,TGTGCCACCAGCGCTCGACAGACCTCCTACAATGAGCAGTTCTTC
NA,TRBJ1-1,TRBD1,TRBV7-6,CASSLEGGPAAFF,TGTGCCAGCAGCTTAGAAGGGGGCCCTGCAGCTTTCTTT
NA,TRBJ2-7,NA,TRBV9,CASSPGLPSSYEQYF,TGTGCCAGCTCACCAGGGCTCCCGAGCTCCTACGAGCAGTACTTC
NA,TRBJ2-6,NA,TRBV10-3,CAISLTGGRWEAF,TGTGCCATCAGTTTGACAGGAGGCCGTTGGGAAGCTTTC
NA,TRBJ2-7,NA,TRBV2,CASSPVAGTEVVQYF,TGTGCCAGCTCACCAGTGGCCGGGACTGAGGTCGTGCAGTACTTC
NA,TRBJ2-7,NA,TRBV5-1,CASSSTTTLHDEQYF,TGCGCCAGCAGCTCGACCACTACCCTACACGACGAGCAGTACTTC
many,TRBJ2-7,NA,TRBV29-1,CSVRQTYEQYF,TGCAGCGTTCGACAGACCTACGAGCAGTACTTC
many,TRBJ1-5,NA,TRBV24-1,CATSEQGSRQPQHF,TGTGCCACCAGTGAACAAGGGTCCAGGCAGCCCCAGCATTTT
few,TRBJ2-7,TRBD1,TRBV2,CASSRDRTNYEQYF,TGTGCCAGCAGCCGGGACAGGACAAACTACGAGCAGTACTTC
once,TRBJ2-5,NA,TRBV29-1,CSVELGGEETQYF,TGCAGCGTTGAATTGGGGGGAGAGGAGACCCAGTACTTC
NA,TRBJ2-5,NA,TRBV10-3,CATGRRVAQETQYF,TGTGCCACAGGGCGGCGGGTTGCACAAGAGACCCAGTACTTC
NA,TRBJ2-7,NA,TRBV24-1,CATSDLRRGGLNEQYF,TGTGCCACCAGTGATTTGCGGCGTGGGGGGTTAAATGAGCAGTACTTC
few,TRBJ2-7,TRBD2,TRBV19,CASSIGSGRYEQYF,TGTGCCAGTAGTATAGGTAGCGGGAGGTACGAGCAGTACTTC
NA,TRBJ1-6,NA,TRBV5-8,CASSAGESWPLHF,TGTGCCAGCAGCGCCGGGGAGTCGTGGCCCCTCCACTTT
NA,TRBJ2-5,NA,TRBV7-4,CASSQIWGGGTETQYF,TGTGCCAGCAGCCAAATCTGGGGTGGGGGTACAGAGACCCAGTACTTC
many,TRBJ1-1,NA,TRBV9,CASSVGPNTEAFF,TGTGCCAGCAGCGTAGGACCGAACACTGAAGCTTTCTTT
NA,TRBJ2-5,NA,TRBV7-9,CASSPRGGTVEAQYF,TGTGCCAGCAGCCCGCGTGGAGGGACGGTAGAGGCCCAGTACTTC
NA,TRBJ1-2,NA,TRBV10-3,CAISPGDYGYTF,TGTGCCATCAGCCCGGGAGACTATGGCTACACCTTC
many,TRBJ1-5,NA,TRBV4-2,CASSTLTSGNQPQHF,TGTGCCAGCAGTACACTAACGAGCGGCAATCAGCCCCAGCATTTT
few,TRBJ2-7,NA,TRBV4-1,CASSQDLAGFEQYF,TGCGCCAGCAGCCAAGATTTGGCGGGGTTCGAGCAGTACTTC
few,TRBJ2-3,NA,TRBV7-2,CASSPNRVTDTQYF,TGTGCCAGCAGTCCTAACAGGGTCACAGATACGCAGTATTTT
many,TRBJ1-1,TRBD1,TRBV20-1,CSVPRNRGFTEAFF,TGCAGTGTCCCCCGGAACAGGGGATTCACTGAAGCTTTCTTT
few,TRBJ2-5,TRBD2,TRBV20-1,CSARDPNGGNLGKTQYF,TGCAGTGCTAGAGATCCGAACGGGGGGAATTTGGGGAAGACCCAGTACTTC
many,TRBJ1-5,NA,TRBV5-1,CASSLGEKTQPQHF,TGCGCCAGCAGCTTAGGGGAAAAGACTCAGCCCCAGCATTTT
many,TRBJ1-1,TRBD1,TRBV10-2,CASRVPGQGAEMDTEAFF,TGCGCCAGCAGAGTACCGGGACAGGGGGCGGAGATGGACACTGAAGCTTTCTTT
many,TRBJ1-5,NA,TRBV5-8,CASSLFIRGTQHF,TGTGCCAGCAGCTTGTTCATCCGGGGAACCCAGCATTTT
NA,TRBJ1-1,TRBD1,TRBV9,CASSLRGQGAAEAFF,TGTGCCAGCAGCTTGAGGGGACAGGGGGCGGCTGAAGCTTTCTTT
many,TRBJ2-5,NA,TRBV10-3,CAISSTETQYF,TGTGCCATCTCTAGCACCGAGACCCAGTACTTC
many,TRBJ1-5,TRBD1,TRBV7-9,CASSPSRGGRQPQHF,TGTGCCAGCAGCCCTTCCAGGGGGGGCAGACAGCCCCAGCATTTT
few,TRBJ1-4,NA,TRBV4-3,CASSQGLDVGAEKLFF,TGCGCCAGCAGCCAAGGATTGGATGTGGGGGCTGAAAAACTGTTTTTT
NA,TRBJ1-3,TRBD1,TRBV5-1,CASSLSAVPGGVWFF,TGCGCCAGCAGCTTGAGCGCGGTACCAGGGGGCGTCTGGTTCTTT
NA,TRBJ2-5,NA,TRBV5-1,CASSPRTIEETQYF,TGCGCCAGCAGCCCACGGACAATTGAAGAGACCCAGTACTTC
few,TRBJ2-3,NA,TRBV7-2,CASSVRGNTDTQYF,TGTGCCAGCAGCGTCCGCGGCAACACAGATACGCAGTATTTT
many,TRBJ1-6,NA,TRBV12-3/TRBV12-4,CASSYQGSYNSPLHF,TGTGCCAGCAGTTATCAGGGTTCCTATAATTCACCCCTCCACTTT
NA,TRBJ2-7,NA,TRBV7-2,CASSPQIPGGKSYEQYF,TGTGCCAGCTCACCTCAAATCCCCGGGGGAAAGTCCTACGAGCAGTACTTC
NA,TRBJ2-7,TRBD2,TRBV29-1,CSIGTSGRASYEQYF,TGCAGCATTGGGACTAGCGGGAGGGCCTCCTACGAGCAGTACTTC
many,TRBJ2-7,NA,TRBV7-6,CASSPRATAYEQYF,TGTGCCAGCAGCCCCAGAGCCACAGCCTACGAGCAGTACTTC
once,TRBJ2-3,TRBD2,TRBV11-1,CASSESTSGTDTQYF,TGTGCCAGCAGTGAATCCACTAGCGGCACAGATACGCAGTATTTT
NA,TRBJ1-6,NA,TRBV10-3,CAISGGPRLSPLHF,TGTGCCATCAGTGGTGGGCCACGGCTTTCACCCCTCCACTTT
many,TRBJ1-2,TRBD1,TRBV6-1,CASRDRQGLGYTF,TGTGCCAGCAGGGACCGACAGGGTTTGGGCTACACCTTC
once,TRBJ1-1,NA,TRBV7-9,CASSLKNAEAFF,TGTGCCAGCAGCTTAAAGAACGCTGAAGCTTTCTTT
NA,TRBJ1-4,TRBD1,TRBV19,CASSITGTGNEKLFF,TGTGCCAGTAGTATCACCGGGACAGGGAATGAAAAACTGTTTTTT
NA,TRBJ2-5,NA,TRBV7-2,CASSTSLQGRETQYF,TGTGCCAGCAGCACGTCCCTTCAGGGTAGGGAGACCCAGTACTTC
NA,TRBJ1-2,NA,TRBV29-1,CSGSTGAVRGYTF,TGCAGCGGTAGCACTGGGGCGGTTCGTGGCTACACCTTC
NA,TRBJ1-2,TRBD1,TRBV2,CASMGQRNTEGAYYGYTF,TGTGCCAGCATGGGACAGCGGAACACTGAAGGTGCCTACTATGGCTACACCTTC
many,TRBJ1-5,TRBD1,TRBV2,CASSEFGTGGKNQPQHF,TGTGCCAGCAGTGAATTCGGTACAGGGGGCAAAAATCAGCCCCAGCATTTT
many,TRBJ1-6,NA,TRBV7-9,CASSLAPAAGFYNSPLHF,TGTGCCAGCAGCTTAGCGCCGGCTGCAGGCTTCTATAATTCACCCCTCCACTTT
NA,TRBJ2-3,NA,TRBV10-2,CASRETNRDTQYF,TGCGCCAGCAGAGAAACAAACAGGGATACGCAGTATTTT
NA,TRBJ2-7,TRBD2,TRBV5-1,CAGRTVAGGYEQHF,TGCGCCGGCAGGACGGTAGCGGGGGGCTACGAGCAGCACTTC
many,TRBJ1-4,NA,TRBV12-3/TRBV12-4,CASSRTALSLGEKLFF,TGTGCCAGCAGCCGGACGGCTCTAAGCCTTGGGGAAAAACTGTTTTTT